This T cell receptor beta chain was sequenced in a study of blood T cell repertoires in COVID-19. Study overall: Donors in the United States, Italy and Spain gave samples during acute or convalescent COVID-19.

CDR1 and CDR2 (germline): SNHLY, FYNNEI. The CDR3 contains 13 residues. V shed 6 bases and J 3 bases; nucleotides not matched to a gene: 3. How the authors handled the data: Counts of nucleated cells, estimated from reference gene primer amplification, were obtained. Produced via immunoSEQ multiplex PCR; TCRdb's table is partial and in-frame only. That table gives V, J and clone size, and the DNA gave D and trimming. This sample has roughly 250,000 clones, with 87% found just once. The V call is TRBV2, the J call TRBJ1-1; 8 bases fit TRBD1. The sample comprised PBMCs or T cells enriched from blood (not recorded which). This receptor was identified in a woman aged 25 to 39 with acute COVID-19. The CDR3 DNA sequence: TGTGCCAGCAGGACAGGGGTGGACACTGAAGCTTTCTTT. Encoded protein: CASRTGVDTEAFF.